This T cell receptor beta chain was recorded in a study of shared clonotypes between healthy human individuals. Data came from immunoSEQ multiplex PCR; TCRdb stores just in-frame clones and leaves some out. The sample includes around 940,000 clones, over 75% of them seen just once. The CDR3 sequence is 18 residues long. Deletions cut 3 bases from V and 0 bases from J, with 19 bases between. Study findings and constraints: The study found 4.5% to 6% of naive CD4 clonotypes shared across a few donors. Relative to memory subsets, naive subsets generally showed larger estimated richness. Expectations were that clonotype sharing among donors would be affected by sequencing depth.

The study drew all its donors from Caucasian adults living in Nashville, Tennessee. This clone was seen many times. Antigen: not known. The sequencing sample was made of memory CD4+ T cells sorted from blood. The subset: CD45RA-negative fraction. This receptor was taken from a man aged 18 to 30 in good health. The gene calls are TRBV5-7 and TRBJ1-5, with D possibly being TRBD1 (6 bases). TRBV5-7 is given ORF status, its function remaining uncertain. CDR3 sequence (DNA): TGTGCCAGCAGCTCCGGCCTGAACTGGGGGCTTAGCAATCAGCCCCAGCATTTT. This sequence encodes CASSSGLNWGLSNQPQHF.